Following are 25 T cell receptor beta chains from one sample sequenced in a study of human T cells and chemical hapten exposure. Before extraction, the whole blood was not fractionated, and total RNA was taken from it. TCRdb reanalysed the 5' RACE reads using MiXCR and keeps one entry per CDR3 protein. The data show tens of thousands of distinct CDR3 sequences, about a sixth seen once. These receptors came from a female donor in good health.

The rearrangement uses TRBV24-1 and TRBJ1-1; D is unresolved. The CDR3 has 15 residues. Trimming shortened V by 4 bases and J by 1 base, and 12 bases separated the two germline ends. In germline, CDR1 is KGHDR, CDR2 SFDVKD. The CDR3 DNA is TGTGCCACCAGTGACCCCCGGACGAAGAACACTGAAGCTTTCTTT. Protein sequence: CATSDPRTKNTEAFF.

This clonotype was found many times. The chain couples TRBV28 to TRBJ1-1; no clear D. The CDR3 is made up of 13 amino acids. V lost 6 bases and J 5 bases, leaving 13 bases between the germline ends. Germline CDR1 is MDHEN and CDR2 is SYDVKM. The CDR3 bases are TGTGCCAGCAGCCCCAAGGGAGGTACTGAAGCTTTCTTT. Residues: CASSPKGGTEAFF.

V usage is TRBV5-1 and J usage is TRBJ1-4; the D gene is possibly TRBD1 (6 bases). Deletions cut 4 bases from V and 4 bases from J, with 14 bases between. This CDR3 has 15 residues. CDR1 is SGHRS and CDR2 is YFSETQ in the germline V gene. The CDR3 nucleotides are TGCGCCAGCAGCCGCCCACAGGGTGATAATGAAAAACTGTTTTTT. This sequence encodes CASSRPQGDNEKLFF.

The CDR3 region is CASSPHRGTLTEAFF. In nucleotides, the CDR3 is TGTGCCAGCAGCCCCCACCGGGGAACCCTAACTGAAGCTTTCTTT. The gene calls are TRBV7-2 and TRBJ1-1; D call uncertain. The V gene's germline CDR1 is SGHTA and CDR2 FQGNSA. Trimming cost V 5 bases and J 5 bases, with 18 bases left between them. This CDR3 spans 15 amino acids. Full variable domain (outside the CDR3, taken from reference TRBV7-2 and TRBJ1-1): GAGVSQSPSNKVTEKGKDVELRCDPISGHTALYWYRQSLGQGLEFLIYFQGNSAPDKSGLPSDRFSAERTGGSVSTLTIQRTQQEDSAVYLCASSPHRGTLTEAFFGQGTRLTVV.

Only a few counts were recorded for this clonotype. This rearrangement joins TRBV5-1 to TRBJ2-3, with TRBD2 identical over 9 bases. This CDR3 has 16 residues. The V gene's germline CDR1 is SGHRS and CDR2 YFSETQ. V lost 4 bases, J lost 3 bases, and 9 bases stayed unmatched. In DNA, the CDR3 is TGCGCCAGCAGCCCCCTCCTAGCGGGAAGGACAGATACGCAGTATTTT. Translation: CASSPLLAGRTDTQYF.

V and J are TRBV6-2 or TRBV6-3 and TRBJ2-1, with D perhaps matching TRBD1 (6 bases). The CDR3 contains 17 residues. Per germline, CDR1 MNHEY and CDR2 SVGEGT. V was shortened by 0 bases and J by 3 bases, with 15 bases between the two germline ends. CDR3 sequence: CASSYSPRDTDYNEQFF. The CDR3, as DNA: TGTGCCAGCAGTTACTCACCGAGGGACACAGACTACAATGAGCAGTTCTTC.

This clonotype was observed a few times. The CDR3 DNA is TGTGCCAGCAGCTCGGGACAGGGGGCAAGAAGCACTGAAGCTTTCTTT. Translation gives CASSSGQGARSTEAFF. This chain uses TRBV5-6 with TRBJ1-1; 12 nucleotides agree with TRBD1. CDR3 size: 16 residues. In germline, CDR1 is SGHDT, CDR2 YYEEEE. Trimming cost V 3 bases and J 4 bases; bases outside gene matches: 7. Drawing the rest from reference TRBV5-6 and TRBJ1-1, the complete variable domain is DAGVTQSPTHLIKTRGQQVTLRCSPKSGHDTVSWYQQALGQGPQFIFQYYEEEERQRGNFPDRFSGHQFPNYSSELNVNALLLGDSALYLCASSSGQGARSTEAFFGQGTRLTVV.

This clonotype was observed a few times. The chain uses TRBV20-1 and TRBJ1-4; D is possibly TRBD1 (6 bases). V shed 5 bases and J shed 5 bases, with 12 bases lying between them. The germline CDR1 and CDR2 sequences are DFQATT and SNEGSKA (reference sequence). This CDR3 is 13 amino acids long. CDR3 protein: CSAADRPNEKLFF. DNA for the CDR3: TGCAGTGCTGCCGACAGGCCGAATGAAAAACTGTTTTTT.

This clonotype was found a few times. The chain is built from TRBV18 and TRBJ2-5; D not certain. From germline, CDR1 is KGHSH and CDR2 LQKENI. Between the trimmed V and J ends, which lost 2 bases and 5 bases, there was a span of 6 bases. CDR3 length: 12 residues. The CDR3 loop is CASSPSRETQYF. CDR3 in DNA: TGTGCCAGCTCACCAAGCCGGGAGACCCAGTACTTC.

This clonotype appeared a few times. This chain uses TRBV27 with TRBJ1-2; perhaps TRBD1 as D (5 bases). The CDR3 is 13 residues long. V gave up 3 bases and J gave up 2 bases, with 7 bases separating them. Germline CDR1 MNHEY, CDR2 SMNVEV (reference sequence). DNA for the CDR3: TGTGCCAGCAGTTTCACAGGAAACTATGGCTACACCTTC. Its protein is CASSFTGNYGYTF.

The chain combines TRBV7-9 with TRBJ2-7; D assignment may be TRBD1 or TRBD2 (6 bases each). Germline V gene sequence: CDR1 SEHNR, CDR2 FQNEAQ (reference sequence). Trimming took off 4 bases at V and 2 bases at J, with 15 bases between the two ends. The CDR3 has 15 residues. The CDR3 here is CASSYYSGGPYEQYF. The CDR3 region has the DNA TGTGCCAGCAGCTATTACTCTGGGGGGCCCTACGAGCAGTACTTC.

This clonotype was counted between two and nine times. V usage is TRBV28 and J usage is TRBJ1-1; 9 bases map to TRBD1. V shed 10 bases and J 9 bases; nucleotides not matched to a gene: 12. Germline V CDR1 and CDR2: MDHEN, SYDVKM. This CDR3 has 13 residues. The chain's CDR3 is CATLLSGTGQAFF. The CDR3 DNA reads as TGTGCCACCCTACTCTCCGGGACAGGGCAAGCTTTCTTT. The variable domain in full, completed from reference TRBV28 and TRBJ1-1, reads DVKVTQSSRYLVKRTGEKVFLECVQDMDHENMFWYRQDPGLGLRLIYFSYDVKMKEKGDIPEGYSVSREKKERFSLILESASTNQTSMYLCATLLSGTGQAFFGQGTRLTVV.

The chain couples TRBV18 to TRBJ1-2; maybe TRBD1 (6 bases). Germline V gives CDR1 KGHSH, CDR2 LQKENI. The V and J ends lost 6 bases and 4 bases respectively, with 12 bases between them. This CDR3 contains 13 residues. This CDR3 is CASSPDSTYGYTF. The CDR3 DNA is TGTGCCAGCTCTCCGGACAGCACCTATGGCTACACCTTC.

This chain links TRBV10-3 with TRBJ2-3, with 8 bases aligning to TRBD1. Per germline, CDR1 ENHRY and CDR2 SYGVKD. After removal of 10 bases from V and 2 bases from J, the junction contained 5 bases not matched to a gene. The CDR3 totals 13 residues. CDR3 loop: CATGQANTDTQYF. The CDR3 DNA follows: TGTGCCACGGGACAGGCTAACACAGATACGCAGTATTTT.

This clonotype was found a few times. The chain recombines TRBV6-1 with TRBJ1-2; a weak D match, TRBD1 (5 bases). Between the trimmed V and J ends, which lost 1 base and 4 bases, there was a span of 13 bases. Germline CDR1 MNHNS, CDR2 SASEGT. CDR3 size: 15 residues. The chain's CDR3 is CASSEGGTASYGYTF. The CDR3 region has the DNA TGTGCCAGCAGTGAAGGGGGCACGGCCAGCTATGGCTACACCTTC.

This clonotype appeared a few times. The chain uses TRBV28 and TRBJ2-5; 8 bases fit TRBD2. V shed 4 bases, J shed 0 bases, and the junction held 7 bases outside the gene matches. Germline V CDR1 and CDR2: MDHEN, SYDVKM. The CDR3 has 16 amino acids. The CDR3: CASSSGRAGYQETQYF. CDR3 coding DNA: TGTGCCAGCAGTTCCGGGAGGGCCGGATACCAAGAGACCCAGTACTTC.

This clonotype was observed a few times. The chain carries TRBV10-3 and TRBJ2-3, with D tentatively TRBD1 (6 bases). CDR3 length: 17 amino acids. V was cut by 0 bases and J by 0 bases, with 13 bases left in between. Germline V gene lookup returns CDR1 ENHRY and CDR2 SYGVKD. The CDR3 nucleotides read TGTGCCATCAGTGAGTCGACGGGACACACTAGCACAGATACGCAGTATTTT. Residues: CAISESTGHTSTDTQYF.

This clonotype was counted between two and nine times. The rearrangement links TRBV20-1 to TRBJ1-1; 9 bases agree with TRBD1. The CDR3 sequence is 16 residues long. V lost 3 bases and J lost 5; bases outside the gene matches: 13. Germline-derived CDR1 and CDR2 are DFQATT and SNEGSKA (reference sequence). The CDR3 region has the DNA TGCAGTGCTAGTTCTCCTACCGGGACAGGGATGACTGAAGCTTTCTTT. Translated, it gives CSASSPTGTGMTEAFF.

The CDR3 region has the DNA TGCGCCAGCAGCTTGGACAGCTTGAACACTGAAGCTTTCTTT. Translating gives CASSLDSLNTEAFF. The V gene is TRBV5-1, the J gene TRBJ1-1; no firm D call. Germline values: CDR1 SGHRS, CDR2 YFSETQ. Trimming took off 0 bases at V and 0 bases at J, with 6 bases between the two ends. This CDR3 region has 14 residues.

This clonotype was recorded a few times. The chain is built from TRBV18 and TRBJ1-2, with unresolved D. Germline assignment: CDR1 KGHSH and CDR2 LQKENI. The CDR3 loop spans 15 amino acids. V lost 1 base and J 0 bases, leaving 9 bases between the germline ends. CDR3 nucleotide sequence: TGTGCCAGCTCACCACAGGGCCTAACTAACTATGGCTACACCTTC. This sequence encodes CASSPQGLTNYGYTF.

The sample holds a few counts of this clonotype. The V gene is TRBV6-5, the J gene TRBJ1-2, with 8 bases fitting TRBD1. With 6 bases clipped from V and 3 bases from J, the junction kept 12 bases outside the gene matches. CDR3 length: 16 amino acids. In germline, CDR1 is MNHEY, CDR2 SVGAGI. For the CDR3, the DNA is TGTGCCAGCAGACCTAACCAGGACAGGGTTCACTATGGCTACACCTTC. Translating it yields CASRPNQDRVHYGYTF.

The rearrangement uses TRBV5-1 and TRBJ1-2; TRBD1 aligns across 12 bases. This CDR3 has 18 amino acids. The germline CDR1 and CDR2 sequences are SGHRS and YFSETQ. The J segment lost 0 bases and the V segment lost 2 bases, leaving 8 bases of the junction unmatched. DNA for the CDR3: TGCGCCAGCAGCTTATATGGGACAGGGGGCTCGGCTAACTATGGCTACACCTTC. Amino acids: CASSLYGTGGSANYGYTF.

The CDR3 region has the DNA TGTGCCAGCAGCTCACCGACGGGGGACACTGAAGCTTTCTTT. Amino acid sequence: CASSSPTGDTEAFF. The V gene is TRBV12-3 or TRBV12-4, the J gene TRBJ1-1, with D perhaps matching TRBD1 (5 bases). The CDR3 sequence is 14 residues long. The V end was cut by 6 bases, the J end by 3 bases, with 14 bases between.

The rearrangement joins TRBV5-1 to TRBJ1-1; TRBD1 agrees at 9 bases. The CDR3 consists of 13 residues. The J segment lost 7 bases and the V segment lost 4 bases, leaving 5 bases of the junction unmatched. The germline V gene has CDR1 SGHRS and CDR2 YFSETQ. The CDR3 sequence: CASSRTGGLEAFF. The CDR3 nucleotides are TGCGCCAGCAGCCGCACAGGGGGCCTTGAAGCTTTCTTT.

This clonotype was seen ten or more times. V gene TRBV7-2 combines with J gene TRBJ2-7; 11 bases map to TRBD2. CDR1 and CDR2 (germline): SGHTA, FQGNSA. After removal of 2 bases from V and 5 bases from J, the junction contained 8 bases not matched to a gene. The CDR3 runs to 16 residues. The CDR3 DNA follows: TGTGCCAGCAGCTTAACTAGCGGGAGAGGATGGGACGAGCAGTACTTC. Residues: CASSLTSGRGWDEQYF.